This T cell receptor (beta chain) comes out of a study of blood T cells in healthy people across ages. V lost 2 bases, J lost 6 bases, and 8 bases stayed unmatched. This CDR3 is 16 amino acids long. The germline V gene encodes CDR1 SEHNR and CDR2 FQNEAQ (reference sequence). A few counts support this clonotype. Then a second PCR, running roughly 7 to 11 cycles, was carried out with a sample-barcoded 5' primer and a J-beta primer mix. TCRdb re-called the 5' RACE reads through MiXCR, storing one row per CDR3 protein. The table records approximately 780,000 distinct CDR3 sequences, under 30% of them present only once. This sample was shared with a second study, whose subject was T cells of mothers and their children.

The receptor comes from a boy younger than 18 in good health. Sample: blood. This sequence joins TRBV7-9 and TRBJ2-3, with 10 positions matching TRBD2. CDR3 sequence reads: CASSLLGSGGADTQYF. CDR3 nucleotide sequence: TGTGCCAGCAGCTTACTCGGGAGCGGGGGGGCGGATACGCAGTATTTT.